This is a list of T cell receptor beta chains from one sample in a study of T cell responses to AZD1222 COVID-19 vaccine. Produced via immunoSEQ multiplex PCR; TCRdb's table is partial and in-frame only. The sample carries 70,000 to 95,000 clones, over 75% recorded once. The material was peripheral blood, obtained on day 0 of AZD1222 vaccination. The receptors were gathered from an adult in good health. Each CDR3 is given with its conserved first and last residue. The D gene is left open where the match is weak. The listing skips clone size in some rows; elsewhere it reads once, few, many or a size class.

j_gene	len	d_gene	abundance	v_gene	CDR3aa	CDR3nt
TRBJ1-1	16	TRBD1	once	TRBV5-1	CASSLAGSGGPPEAFF	TGCGCCAGCAGCTTGGCCGGTTCAGGGGGTCCGCCTGAGGCTTTCTTT
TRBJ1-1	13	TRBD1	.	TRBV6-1	CASSERATGDAFF	TGTGCCAGCAGTGAAAGGGCGACAGGGGACGCTTTCTTT
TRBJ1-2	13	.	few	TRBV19	CASSNTGSGGYTF	TGTGCCAGTAGTAATACAGGCAGTGGAGGCTACACCTTC
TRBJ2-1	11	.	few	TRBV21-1	CASSTYNEQFF	TGTGCCAGCAGCACCTACAATGAGCAGTTCTTC
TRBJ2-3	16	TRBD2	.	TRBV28	CASSLYTAGSTDTQYF	TGTGCCAGCAGTCTGTACACAGCGGGGAGCACAGATACGCAGTATTTT
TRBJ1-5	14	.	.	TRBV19	CASTRGYSNQPQHF	TGTGCCAGCACAAGAGGATATAGCAATCAGCCCCAGCATTTT
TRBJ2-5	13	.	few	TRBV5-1	CASSLGGSETQYF	TGCGCCAGCAGCTTGGGGGGATCTGAGACCCAGTACTTC
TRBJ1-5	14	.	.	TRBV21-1	CASNLTGNNQPQHF	TGTGCCAGCAACCTCACAGGGAACAATCAGCCCCAGCATTTT
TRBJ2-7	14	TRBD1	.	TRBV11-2	CASSTRQGAYEQYF	TGTGCCAGCAGCACCAGACAGGGGGCTTACGAGCAGTACTTC
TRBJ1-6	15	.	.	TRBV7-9	CASSLVGGSNSPLHF	TGTGCCAGCAGCTTAGTGGGGGGGAGTAATTCACCCCTCCACTTT
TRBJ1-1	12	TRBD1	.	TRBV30	CAWVTGGPEAFF	TGTGCCTGGGTGACAGGGGGACCTGAAGCTTTCTTT
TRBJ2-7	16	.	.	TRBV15	CATSTRRGLSSYEQYF	TGTGCCACGAGCACCCGCCGGGGCCTAAGCTCCTACGAGCAGTACTTC
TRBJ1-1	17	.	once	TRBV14	CASSQVGDRQIYTEAFF	TGTGCCAGCAGCCAAGTGGGTGATAGACAGATTTACACTGAAGCTTTCTTT
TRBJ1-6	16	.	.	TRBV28	CASSLLGLGDNSPLHF	TGTGCCAGCAGTTTATTGGGGCTGGGAGATAATTCACCCCTCCACTTT
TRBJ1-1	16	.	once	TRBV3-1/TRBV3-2	CASSFKQTADNTEAFF	TGTGCCAGCAGCTTCAAACAGACAGCCGATAACACTGAAGCTTTCTTT
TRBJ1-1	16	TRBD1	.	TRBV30	CAWRDNHRGMNTEAFF	TGTGCCTGGAGAGATAACCACAGGGGCATGAACACTGAAGCTTTCTTT
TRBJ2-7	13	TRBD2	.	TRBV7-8	CASSQTSDNEQYF	TGTGCCAGCAGCCAGACTAGCGATAACGAGCAGTACTTC
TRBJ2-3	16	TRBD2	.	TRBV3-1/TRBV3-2	CASSQENGGTTDTQYF	TGTGCCAGCAGCCAAGAAAACGGGGGGACCACAGATACGCAGTATTTT